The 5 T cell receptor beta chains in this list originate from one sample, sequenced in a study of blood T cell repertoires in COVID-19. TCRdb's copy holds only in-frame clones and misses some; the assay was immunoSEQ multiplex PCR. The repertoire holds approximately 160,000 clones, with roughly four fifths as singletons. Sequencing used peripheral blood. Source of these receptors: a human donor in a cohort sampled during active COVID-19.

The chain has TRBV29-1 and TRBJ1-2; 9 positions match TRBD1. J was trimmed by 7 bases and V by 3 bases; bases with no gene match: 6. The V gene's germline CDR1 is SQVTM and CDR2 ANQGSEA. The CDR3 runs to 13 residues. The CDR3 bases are TGCAGCGTTGATGGGACAGGGCTCGTTGGCTACACCTTC. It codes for CSVDGTGLVGYTF.

CDR3 amino acids: CASSLMGASYF. DNA of the CDR3: TGTGCCAGCAGTTTAATGGGGGCTTCGTACTTC. The chain recombines TRBV28 with TRBJ2-4; D is perhaps TRBD1 (6 bases). CDR3 size: 11 residues. Germline CDR1 and CDR2: MDHEN and SYDVKM. Trimming removed 2 bases at V and 15 bases at J, with 11 bases between.

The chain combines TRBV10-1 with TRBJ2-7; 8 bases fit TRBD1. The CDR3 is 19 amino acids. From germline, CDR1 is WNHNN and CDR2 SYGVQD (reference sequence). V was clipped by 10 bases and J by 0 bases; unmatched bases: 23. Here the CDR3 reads CATRCIRGPIRLSSYEQYF. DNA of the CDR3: TGCGCCACCCGGTGCATCAGGGGGCCAATTCGTTTAAGCTCCTACGAGCAGTACTTC.

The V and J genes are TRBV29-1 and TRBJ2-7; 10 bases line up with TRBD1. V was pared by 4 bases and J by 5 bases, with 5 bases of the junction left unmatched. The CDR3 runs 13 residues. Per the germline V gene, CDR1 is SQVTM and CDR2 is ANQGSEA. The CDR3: CSVGGDRGHEQYF. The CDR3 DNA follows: TGCAGCGTTGGAGGGGACAGGGGTCACGAGCAGTACTTC.

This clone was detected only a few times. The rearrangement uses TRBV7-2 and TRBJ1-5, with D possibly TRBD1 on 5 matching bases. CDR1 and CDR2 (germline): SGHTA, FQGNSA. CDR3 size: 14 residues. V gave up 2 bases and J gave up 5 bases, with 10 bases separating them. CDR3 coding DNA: TGTGCCAGCAGCTTAATAGGGGTAGATCAGCCCCAGCATTTT. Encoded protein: CASSLIGVDQPQHF.